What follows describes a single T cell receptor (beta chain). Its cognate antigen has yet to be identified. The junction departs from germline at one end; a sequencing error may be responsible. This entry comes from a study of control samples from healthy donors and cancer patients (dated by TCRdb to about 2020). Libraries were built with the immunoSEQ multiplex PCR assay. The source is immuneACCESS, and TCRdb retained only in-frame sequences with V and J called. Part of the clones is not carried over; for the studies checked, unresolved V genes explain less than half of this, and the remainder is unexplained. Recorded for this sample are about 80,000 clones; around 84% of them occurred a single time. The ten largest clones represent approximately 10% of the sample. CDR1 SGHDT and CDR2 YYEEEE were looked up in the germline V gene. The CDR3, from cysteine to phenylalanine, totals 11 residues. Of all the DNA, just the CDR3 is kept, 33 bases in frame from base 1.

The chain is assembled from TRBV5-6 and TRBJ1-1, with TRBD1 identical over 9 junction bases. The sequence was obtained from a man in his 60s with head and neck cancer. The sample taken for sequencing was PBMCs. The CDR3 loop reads CASSPGTGMVF. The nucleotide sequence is TGTGCCAGCAGCCCGGGGACAGGGATGGTATTT.